The rows below give T cell receptor beta chains drawn from one sample of a study of T cell repertoires in cytomegalovirus infection. TCRdb reprocessed the reads with MiXCR, giving one entry per CDR3 protein. The repertoire holds over 50,000 distinct CDR3 sequences, with around 20% as singletons. These receptors have no known antigen. The material sequenced was CD8+ T cells from cultured PBMCs, taken from culture after CMV antigen stimulation. The receptors derive from a human donor in good health (CMV status not recorded). Some clones in this sample may be carry-over from other donors' samples. The CDR3 runs from the conserved cysteine through the conserved F or W. D genes are given only for firm matches. Clone size, where shown, is once, few, many, or a class for clones that have expanded.

J gene	clone size	V gene	D gene	CDR3 protein	CDR3 DNA
TRBJ2-1	few	TRBV27	TRBD2	CASSPPGERGRYNEQFF	TGTGCCAGCAGTCCCCCGGGAGAGCGGGGGCGATACAATGAGCAGTTCTTC
TRBJ2-1	-	TRBV4-3	TRBD2	CASSPLHSGGFGEQFF	TGCGCCAGCAGCCCCCTGCATAGCGGGGGGTTTGGTGAGCAGTTCTTC
TRBJ1-1	-	TRBV6-1	-	CASSDDGLLNTEAFF	TGTGCCAGCAGTGATGACGGACTCCTGAACACTGAAGCTTTCTTT
TRBJ2-7	few	TRBV7-8	-	CASRPVGNYEQYF	TGTGCCAGCAGACCTGTAGGGAACTACGAGCAGTACTTC
TRBJ2-7	-	TRBV25-1	-	CASSEIGDSYEQYF	TGTGCCAGCAGTGAAATCGGGGACTCCTACGAGCAGTACTTC
TRBJ2-7	few	TRBV7-3	-	CASSWQGMGEQYF	TGTGCCAGCAGCTGGCAGGGGATGGGCGAGCAGTACTTC
TRBJ2-6	few	TRBV11-2	-	CASSGEGWGSGANVLTF	TGTGCCAGCAGCGGAGAGGGGTGGGGGTCGGGGGCCAACGTCCTGACTTTC
TRBJ1-1	few	TRBV7-9	-	CASSLGHRGALGTEAFF	TGTGCCAGCAGCTTAGGGCATCGGGGGGCCTTGGGCACTGAAGCTTTCTTT
TRBJ2-2	-	TRBV6-2/TRBV6-3	-	CASGAGELFF	TGTGCCAGCGGAGCCGGGGAGCTGTTTTTT
TRBJ2-1	-	TRBV20-1	TRBD2	CSARGYGLAGEDEQFF	TGCAGTGCTAGAGGATATGGGCTAGCGGGGGAGGATGAGCAGTTCTTC
TRBJ2-2	-	TRBV25-1	TRBD1	CASSPWGDRALTGELFF	TGTGCCAGCAGCCCATGGGGGGACAGGGCACTCACCGGGGAGCTGTTTTTT
TRBJ2-2	-	TRBV6-2/TRBV6-3	-	CASSWTRTGELFF	TGTGCCAGCAGCTGGACCCGCACCGGGGAGCTGTTTTTT
TRBJ2-1	few	TRBV7-8	-	CASGPGHLFF	TGTGCCAGCGGACCGGGACATTTGTTCTTC
TRBJ1-2	-	TRBV12-3/TRBV12-4	-	CASSLAGQYGYTF	TGTGCCAGCAGTTTAGCAGGCCAATATGGCTACACCTTC
TRBJ1-2	-	TRBV7-9	-	CASSQGTSYGYTF	TGTGCCAGCAGCCAAGGGACCTCCTATGGCTACACCTTC
TRBJ2-3	-	TRBV11-2	TRBD2	CASSSPLGGETTDTQYF	TGTGCCAGCAGCTCCCCACTTGGGGGGGAGACCACAGATACGCAGTATTTT
TRBJ1-1	-	TRBV6-6	-	CASRIRGNTEAFF	TGTGCCAGCAGAATACGGGGAAACACTGAAGCTTTCTTT
TRBJ1-1	-	TRBV6-6	-	CASIIRTENTEAFF	TGTGCCAGCATTATCAGGACAGAGAACACTGAAGCTTTCTTT
TRBJ2-7	few	TRBV28	TRBD2	CASSLSTSVNSYEQYF	TGTGCCAGCAGTCTATCGACTAGCGTCAACTCCTACGAGCAGTACTTC
TRBJ2-7	-	TRBV7-9	-	CASSPRDSDSYEQYF	TGTGCCAGCAGCCCGCGGGACAGTGACTCCTACGAGCAGTACTTC
TRBJ2-3	few	TRBV2	-	CAGGLWANTQYF	TGTGCCGGAGGACTTTGGGCAAATACGCAGTATTTT
TRBJ2-4	few	TRBV15	TRBD2	CATSRALAGVKNIQYF	TGTGCCACCAGCAGAGCACTAGCGGGGGTCAAAAACATTCAGTACTTC
TRBJ2-7	few	TRBV20-1	TRBD1	CSARDTGQVYEQYF	TGCAGTGCTAGAGATACAGGACAGGTGTACGAGCAGTACTTC
TRBJ2-2	few	TRBV7-8	-	CASSLSRKATGELFF	TGTGCCAGCAGCTTAAGTAGGAAAGCTACCGGGGAGCTGTTTTTT
TRBJ1-6	few	TRBV4-1	-	CASSQETADYNSPLHF	TGCGCCAGCAGCCAAGAGACGGCAGATTATAATTCACCCCTCCACTTT
TRBJ1-2	-	TRBV27	-	CASSLGQEGVYGYTF	TGTGCCAGCAGTTTGGGTCAGGAGGGAGTCTATGGCTACACCTTC
TRBJ2-1	-	TRBV30	-	CAWIPPRGSYNEQFF	TGTGCCTGGATCCCCCCCAGGGGCTCCTACAATGAGCAGTTCTTC
TRBJ1-2	-	TRBV14	TRBD1	CASSQRSEGAWGYTF	TGTGCCAGCAGCCAACGTAGCGAGGGGGCTTGGGGCTACACCTTC
TRBJ1-2	-	TRBV30	TRBD1	CAWSAMTGTSGYTF	TGTGCCTGGAGTGCCATGACAGGGACGAGTGGCTACACCTTC
TRBJ2-1	-	TRBV7-2	-	CASSLMGGWEQFF	TGTGCCAGCAGCCTGATGGGAGGCTGGGAGCAGTTCTTC
TRBJ2-7	-	TRBV6-1	TRBD1	CASSKGQGAREQYF	TGTGCCAGCAGTAAGGGACAGGGGGCACGCGAGCAGTACTTC
TRBJ2-1	-	TRBV6-5	-	CASTAGSGYNEQFF	TGTGCCAGCACCGCAGGGAGCGGGTACAATGAGCAGTTCTTC
TRBJ1-3	-	TRBV7-6	TRBD1	CASSLADRWSSGNTIYF	TGTGCCAGCAGCTTAGCGGACAGGTGGAGCTCTGGAAACACCATATATTTT
TRBJ2-2	-	TRBV28	-	CASSLRLTPNTGELFF	TGTGCCAGCAGTTTACGGCTGACTCCGAACACCGGGGAGCTGTTTTTT
TRBJ1-6	-	TRBV6-5	-	CASSYVRGVASPLHF	TGTGCCAGCAGTTACGTCCGGGGAGTAGCTTCACCCCTCCACTTT
TRBJ1-5	few	TRBV27	-	CASSWSADSNQPQHF	TGTGCCAGCAGTTGGAGTGCCGATAGCAATCAGCCCCAGCATTTT
TRBJ1-5	few	TRBV7-8	TRBD1	CASSLQGNQPQHF	TGTGCCAGCAGCCTACAGGGGAATCAGCCCCAGCATTTT
TRBJ2-2	-	TRBV7-2	-	CASSLSPSNTGELFF	TGTGCCAGCAGCTTATCCCCCTCTAACACCGGGGAGCTGTTTTTT
TRBJ2-1	few	TRBV3-1	-	CASSQDSLAGNEQFF	TGTGCCAGCAGCCAAGATTCACTAGCAGGCAATGAGCAGTTCTTC
TRBJ2-7	-	TRBV4-3	-	CASSQNSGAAEQYF	TGCGCCAGCAGCCAGAATTCCGGGGCAGCCGAGCAGTACTTC
TRBJ1-4	few	TRBV7-2	-	CASSPRVATNEKLFF	TGTGCCAGCAGCCCCCGGGTAGCAACTAATGAAAAACTGTTTTTT
TRBJ2-1	few	TRBV7-8	TRBD1	CASSFPRDRGINEQFF	TGTGCCAGCAGCTTCCCCCGGGACAGGGGGATCAATGAGCAGTTCTTC
TRBJ2-7	-	TRBV7-2	-	CASSLGAGPEQYF	TGTGCCAGCAGCTTAGGGGCAGGGCCCGAGCAGTACTTC
TRBJ1-1	few	TRBV7-2	TRBD1	CASRIEGDSTNTEAFF	TGTGCCAGCAGAATAGAGGGGGACAGTACGAACACTGAAGCTTTCTTT
TRBJ2-7	-	TRBV19	-	CASSIGYEQYF	TGTGCCAGTAGTATCGGATACGAGCAGTACTTC
TRBJ2-7	-	TRBV19	TRBD1	CASTKRGDRSYEQYF	TGTGCCAGTACTAAGAGGGGGGACAGGTCCTACGAGCAGTACTTC
TRBJ1-5	-	TRBV6-2/TRBV6-3	-	CASSYSRPANQPQHF	TGTGCCAGCAGTTACTCGCGCCCAGCCAATCAGCCCCAGCATTTT
TRBJ2-2	many	TRBV4-3	TRBD1	CASSHGQGLLTGELFF	TGCGCCAGCAGCCACGGACAGGGGCTTCTTACCGGGGAGCTGTTTTTT
TRBJ2-3	-	TRBV12-3/TRBV12-4	-	CASSWATSTDTQYF	TGTGCCAGCAGTTGGGCGACCAGCACAGATACGCAGTATTTT
TRBJ2-5	-	TRBV7-9	-	CASSLATQQETQYF	TGTGCCAGCAGCCTAGCAACTCAGCAAGAGACCCAGTACTTC
TRBJ2-1	-	TRBV10-3	-	CAISNGGLIEQFF	TGTGCCATCAGTAACGGAGGCCTTATTGAGCAGTTCTTC
TRBJ2-3	-	TRBV6-6	-	CASSPGVSDTQYF	TGTGCCAGCAGCCCTGGCGTCTCAGATACGCAGTATTTT